One sample yielded the 5 T cell receptor beta chains listed below, sequenced in a study of shared clonotypes between healthy human individuals. Profiling relied on immunoSEQ multiplex PCR, and the TCRdb table lists in-frame clones only, not all of them. The repertoire has approximately 2.3 million clones, roughly 93% of them found once; the top ten carry 0.39%. Sequences were obtained from naive CD4+ T cells from PBMCs. The subset is: CD45RA+ positively selected. These receptors came from a man between 18 and 35 years old in good health. Some clones in this sample may be carry-over from other donors' samples.

V is TRBV6-1 and J is TRBJ1-3; D might be TRBD1 (5 bases). The CDR3 has 15 amino acids. Germline CDR1 and CDR2: MNHNS and SASEGT. V dropped 6 bases and J dropped 0 bases, with 12 bases sitting between them. The CDR3 reads CASRTQGASGNTIYF. Written as DNA, the CDR3 is TGTGCCAGCAGGACTCAGGGCGCCTCTGGAAACACCATATATTTT.

The genes are TRBV30 and TRBJ2-6; D is perhaps TRBD1 or TRBD2 (6 bases each). V gave up 8 bases and J gave up 0 bases, with 11 bases separating them. Germline V gene data show CDR1 as GTSNPN and CDR2 as SVGIG (reference sequence). The length of the CDR3 is 14 residues. CDR3 in DNA: TGTGCCGGAGGGGGTTACTCTGGGGCCAACGTCCTGACTTTC. It is translated as CAGGGYSGANVLTF.

The sample holds a few counts of this clone. V gene TRBV10-1 combines with J gene TRBJ1-2; D perhaps matches TRBD1 (5 bases). Trimming took 6 bases from V and 2 from J, leaving 10 bases between them. The CDR3 length is 13 residues. The germline V gene has CDR1 WNHNN and CDR2 SYGVQD (reference sequence). CDR3 DNA sequence: TGCGCCAGCAGCGACAGCTCGAACTATGGCTACACCTTC. Translated: CASSDSSNYGYTF.

This clone was counted once. Within the sample, other DNA sequences also encode this same CDR3. The genes are TRBV6-5 and TRBJ2-1; D remains unclear. Germline lookup yields CDR1 MNHEY and CDR2 SVGAGI. The CDR3 runs to 11 residues. The ends were cut back, 6 bases at V and 2 bases at J, with 2 bases in the middle. The CDR3 DNA reads TGTGCCAGCAGCACCTACAATGAGCAGTTCTTC. Its translation: CASSTYNEQFF.

The chain is built from TRBV11-1 and TRBJ2-1; 9 bases align to TRBD1. With V trimmed by 3 bases and J by 2 bases, 2 bases remained unmatched. This CDR3 spans 15 amino acids. From germline, CDR1 is SGHAT and CDR2 FQDESV (reference sequence). The DNA of the CDR3 is TGTGCCAGCAGCTTGGACAGGGGACCCTACAATGAGCAGTTCTTC. Translation: CASSLDRGPYNEQFF.